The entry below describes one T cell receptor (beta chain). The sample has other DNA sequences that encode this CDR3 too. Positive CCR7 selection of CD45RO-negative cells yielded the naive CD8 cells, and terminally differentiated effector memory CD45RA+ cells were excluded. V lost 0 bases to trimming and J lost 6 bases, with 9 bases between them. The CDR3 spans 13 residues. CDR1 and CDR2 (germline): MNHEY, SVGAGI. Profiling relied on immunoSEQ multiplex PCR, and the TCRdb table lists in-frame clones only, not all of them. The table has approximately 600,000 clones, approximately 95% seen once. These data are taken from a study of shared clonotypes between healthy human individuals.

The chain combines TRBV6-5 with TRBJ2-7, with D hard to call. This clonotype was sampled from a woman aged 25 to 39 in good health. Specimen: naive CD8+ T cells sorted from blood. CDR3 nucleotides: TGTGCCAGCAGTTACTCGACGGGTTCCGAGCAGTACTTC. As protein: CASSYSTGSEQYF.